This TCR beta chain comes out of a study of CD8 T cells in ankylosing spondylitis. Study-wide results and caveats: Clones linked to disease, bearing a CD8+ phenotype, were relatively rare in peripheral blood. According to the report, clones linked to the disease were significantly enriched in matched synovial fluid samples taken from ankylosing spondylitis patients. Earlier authors reported some of these motif variants in reactive arthritis synovial fluid and blood. In ankylosing spondylitis blood, a motif of eight highly homologous TCR beta variants appeared characteristic.

This clonotype turned up a few times. No antigen is known for it. TCRdb analysed the 5' RACE reads with MiXCR anew, one entry per CDR3 protein. The sample shows 300,000 to 400,000 distinct CDR3 sequences, approximately 10% of them seen only once. This TCR was sampled from a female donor with ankylosing spondylitis or in good health (not recorded which). The sequencing input was blood, either unsorted or a sorted T cell fraction (not recorded which).

DNA for the CDR3: TGTGCCAGCAGCCGTGAACACCGCAGGGGCAACGAGCAGTTCTTC. Encoded protein: CASSREHRRGNEQFF. V gene TRBV3-1 combines with J gene TRBJ2-1; weak D call: TRBD1 (6 bases). The CDR3 is made up of 15 amino acids. CDR1 LGHDT and CDR2 YNNKEL come from the germline V gene (reference sequence). Deletions cut 4 bases from V and 10 bases from J, with 20 bases between.